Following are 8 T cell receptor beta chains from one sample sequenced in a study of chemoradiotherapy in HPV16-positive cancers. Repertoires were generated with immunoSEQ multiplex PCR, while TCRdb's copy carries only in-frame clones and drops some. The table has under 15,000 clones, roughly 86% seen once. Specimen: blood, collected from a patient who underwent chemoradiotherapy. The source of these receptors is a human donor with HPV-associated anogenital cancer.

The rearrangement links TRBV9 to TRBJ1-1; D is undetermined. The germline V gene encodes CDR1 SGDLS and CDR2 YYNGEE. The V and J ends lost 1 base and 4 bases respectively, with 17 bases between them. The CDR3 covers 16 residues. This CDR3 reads CASSVNKELGTTEAFF. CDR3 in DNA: TGTGCCAGCAGCGTAAATAAGGAGCTGGGAACCACTGAAGCTTTCTTT. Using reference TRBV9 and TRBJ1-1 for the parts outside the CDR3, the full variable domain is DSGVTQTPKHLITATGQRVTLRCSPRSGDLSVYWYQQSLDQGLQFLIQYYNGEERAKGNILERFSAQQFPDLHSELNLSSLELGDSALYFCASSVNKELGTTEAFFGQGTRLTVV.

CDR3 loop: CASSLGTGDGYTF. The CDR3 DNA follows: TGTGCCAGCAGCTTAGGGACAGGGGATGGCTACACCTTC. This chain joins TRBV7-9 and TRBJ1-2; TRBD1 matches 9 bases. The CDR3 runs to 13 residues. Germline trimming cut 1 base from V and 6 bases from J; bases unmatched to any gene: 0. Germline-derived CDR1 and CDR2 are SEHNR and FQNEAQ (reference sequence).

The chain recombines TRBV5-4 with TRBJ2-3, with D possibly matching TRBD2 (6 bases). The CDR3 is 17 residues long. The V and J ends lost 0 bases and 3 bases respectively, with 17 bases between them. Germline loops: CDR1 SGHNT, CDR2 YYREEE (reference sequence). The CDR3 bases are TGTGCCAGCAGCTTGGCCATGGTGGGGGGAGAGACAGATACGCAGTATTTT. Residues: CASSLAMVGGETDTQYF.

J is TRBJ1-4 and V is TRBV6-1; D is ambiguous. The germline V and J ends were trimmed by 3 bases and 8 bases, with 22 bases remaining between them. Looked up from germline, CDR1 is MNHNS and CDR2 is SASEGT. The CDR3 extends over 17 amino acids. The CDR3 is CASSESEAAPLVEKLFF. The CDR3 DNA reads TGTGCCAGCAGTGAGTCAGAGGCAGCTCCCCTCGTCGAAAAACTGTTTTTT.

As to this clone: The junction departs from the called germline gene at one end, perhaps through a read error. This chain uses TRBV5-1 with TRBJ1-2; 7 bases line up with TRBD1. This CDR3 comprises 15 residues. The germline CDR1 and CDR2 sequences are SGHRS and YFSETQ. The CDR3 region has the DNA TGCGCCAGCAGCTTGGGACAGGGAATCGAATATGGCCACACCTTC. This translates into CASSLGQGIEYGHTF.

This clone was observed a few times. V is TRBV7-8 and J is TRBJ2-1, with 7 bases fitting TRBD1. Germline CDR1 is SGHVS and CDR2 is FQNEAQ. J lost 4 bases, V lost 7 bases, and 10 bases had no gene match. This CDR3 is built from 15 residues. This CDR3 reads CASTPPGTAYNEQFF. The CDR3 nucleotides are TGTGCCAGCACCCCCCCGGGGACAGCTTACAATGAGCAGTTCTTC.

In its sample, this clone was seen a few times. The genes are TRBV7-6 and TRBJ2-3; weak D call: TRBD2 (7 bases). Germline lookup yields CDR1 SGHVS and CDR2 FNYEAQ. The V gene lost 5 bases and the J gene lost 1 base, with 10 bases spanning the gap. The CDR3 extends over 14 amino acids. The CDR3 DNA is TGTGCCAGCAGCCACGGGGGGCGCACAGATACGCAGTATTTT. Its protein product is CASSHGGRTDTQYF.

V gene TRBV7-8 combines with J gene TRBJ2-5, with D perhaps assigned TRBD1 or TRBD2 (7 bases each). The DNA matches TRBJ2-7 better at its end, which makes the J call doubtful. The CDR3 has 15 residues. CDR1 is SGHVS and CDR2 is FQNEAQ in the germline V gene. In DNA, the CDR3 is TGTGCCAGCAGCCTCAGGGGGGGCCTCTCCTACGAGCAGTACTTC. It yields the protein CASSLRGGLSYEQYF.